One and the same sample provided the 2 T cell receptor beta chains below, sequenced in a study of PD-1 blockade in classical Hodgkin lymphoma. Each patient's relapse followed autologous stem cell transplantation, and brentuximab vedotin exposure varied. TCRdb keeps only in-frame clones here, not all; method: immunoSEQ multiplex PCR. The table includes tens of thousands of clones, 85% to 90% detected once. Source: peripheral blood mononuclear cells (PBMCs), taken before the second cycle of nivolumab. The receptor set was obtained from a human donor with classical Hodgkin lymphoma.

This clone has just a few counts. The gene calls are TRBV6-5 and TRBJ2-7, with D perhaps matching TRBD1 (6 bases). Germline assignment: CDR1 MNHEY and CDR2 SVGAGI. V was trimmed by 4 bases and J by 3 bases, leaving 13 bases between them. The CDR3 runs to 14 residues. The CDR3 DNA reads TGTGCCAGCAGTTTGACACAGGGCCACTACGAGCAGTACTTC. Protein: CASSLTQGHYEQYF.

This chain links TRBV6-6 with TRBJ2-5, with 7 bases aligning to TRBD1. The germline V gene encodes CDR1 MNHNY and CDR2 SVGAGI (reference sequence). The CDR3 extends over 14 amino acids. Trimming took 5 bases from V and 4 from J; bases not matched to a gene: 7. CDR3: CASSGQGVGETQYF. DNA of the CDR3: TGTGCCAGCAGTGGCCAGGGGGTGGGAGAGACCCAGTACTTC.